Below, 12 T cell receptor beta chains from the same sample are listed, as sequenced in a study of blood T cells in healthy people across ages (dated by TCRdb to between 2015 and 2017). Library generation was performed with 5' RACE. Reads for this sample came from an Illumina HiSeq 2500. The second PCR ran for roughly 7 to 12 cycles and used a J-beta primer mix along with a sample-barcoded 5' primer. TCRdb reworked the public reads: Q25 trimming with fastp, MiXCR clone assembly, productive beta chains retained. Each entry merges the rows of one CDR3 protein and shows their most common DNA and genes. In this sample the table shows hundreds of thousands of distinct CDR3 sequences, about 43% of which occur a single time. The ten largest account for about 32% of the sample. Sequenced: blood. The receptors shown here come from an older man in good health.

The chain has TRBV11-1 and TRBJ2-3; 8 bases agree with TRBD1. The CDR3 sequence is 16 residues long. From germline, CDR1 is SGHAT and CDR2 FQDESV (reference sequence). J lost 0 bases, V lost 5 bases, and 7 bases had no gene match. As DNA, the CDR3 is TGTGCCAGCAGCAAATCGCGGACAGGGAGCACAGATACGCAGTATTTT. It encodes CASSKSRTGSTDTQYF.

The rearrangement uses TRBV7-2 and TRBJ2-2; D is unresolved. The germline V gene has CDR1 SGHTA and CDR2 FQGNSA. There are 14 residues in the CDR3. Trimming stripped 5 bases from V and 6 bases from J, with 13 bases between. CDR3 region: CASSPGLGAGELFF. DNA for the CDR3: TGTGCCAGCAGCCCCGGGTTGGGTGCCGGGGAGCTGTTTTTT.

The table lists this clonotype with a few counts. This chain links TRBV11-2 with TRBJ2-5, with D perhaps matching TRBD2 (6 bases). V lost 7 bases and J 11 bases, leaving 26 bases between the germline ends. Germline CDR1 reads SGHAT; CDR2 reads FQNNGV. The CDR3 sequence is 15 residues long. CDR3 bases: TGTGCCAGCACTCTCACCGGGGACTCTCTTTTAGAGCAGTACTTC. It codes for CASTLTGDSLLEQYF.

The chain has TRBV10-2 and TRBJ2-5; TRBD1 agrees at 9 bases. The DNA matches TRBJ2-7 better at its end, which makes the J call doubtful. Germline CDR1 and CDR2: WSHSY and SAAADI. The CDR3 extends over 14 amino acids. The CDR3 region is CASKDTGGGDEQYF. CDR3 bases: TGCGCCAGCAAGGATACAGGGGGCGGCGACGAGCAGTACTTC.

The sample holds one count of this clonotype. The chain uses TRBV5-5 and TRBJ1-4; D gene ambiguous. The CDR3 has 15 amino acids. The V end was cut by 2 bases, the J end by 0 bases, with 8 bases between. The germline CDR1 and CDR2 sequences are SGHKS and YYEKEE (reference sequence). CDR3 protein: CASSLRVATNEKLFF. The DNA of the CDR3 is TGTGCCAGCAGCTTACGGGTGGCAACTAATGAAAAACTGTTTTTT.

The chain uses TRBV5-1 and TRBJ2-5; 12 bases agree with TRBD2. The V gene's germline CDR1 is SGHRS and CDR2 YFSETQ. The trim removed 7 bases at V and 5 bases at J, leaving 21 bases unmatched. This CDR3 is built from 19 residues. The CDR3 loop reads CASGGNRDRTSGMLETQYF. The DNA for the CDR3 is TGCGCCAGCGGAGGGAACCGGGACAGGACTAGCGGGATGTTGGAGACCCAGTACTTC.

This clonotype was seen repeatedly, ten times or more. The chain uses TRBV4-2 and TRBJ1-6; possible D gene TRBD1, 6 bases. The CDR3 spans 18 residues. Germline assignment: CDR1 LGHNA and CDR2 YNFKEQ. Between the trimmed V and J ends, which lost 0 bases and 0 bases, there was a span of 12 bases. CDR3 in DNA: TGTGCCAGCAGCCAAGACCTGGACAGCAGCTCCTATAATTCACCCCTCCACTTT. It encodes CASSQDLDSSSYNSPLHF.

The chain couples TRBV3-1 to TRBJ1-5, with a weak D call TRBD1 (5 bases). CDR3 length: 12 residues. Germline V CDR1 and CDR2: LGHDT, YNNKEL (reference sequence). V shed 4 bases and J shed 10 bases, with 11 bases lying between them. The CDR3 is CASSLWQGPQHF. CDR3 bases: TGTGCCAGCAGCCTATGGCAGGGACCCCAGCATTTT. Supplemented by reference TRBV3-1 and TRBJ1-5, the full variable domain reads DTAVSQTPKYLVTQMGNDKSIKCEQNLGHDTMYWYKQDSKKFLKIMFSYNNKELIINETVPNRFSPKSPDKAHLNLHINSLELGDSAVYFCASSLWQGPQHFGDGTRLSIL.

This chain links TRBV10-3 with TRBJ2-5; a weak D match, TRBD1 (6 bases). TRBJ2-7 matches the DNA end more closely, so the J call is doubtful. The CDR3 covers 16 residues. Germline CDR1 reads ENHRY; CDR2 reads SYGVKD. The CDR3, as DNA: TGTGCCATCAGTCCCCAGGGGTCAGGGCGCCCATCCGAGCAGTACTTC. It yields the protein CAISPQGSGRPSEQYF.

The chain combines TRBV11-3 with TRBJ2-7, with TRBD2 matching 8 bases. Germline CDR1 SGHNT, CDR2 YENEEA. The CDR3 is made up of 14 amino acids. Germline trimming cut 5 bases from V and 2 bases from J; bases unmatched to any gene: 5. This CDR3 is CASSVTSGAYEQYF. The CDR3 coding sequence is TGTGCCAGCAGCGTAACTAGCGGAGCCTACGAGCAGTACTTC.

Worth noting for this clonotype: A much larger clone sits a single nucleotide away, making a read error possible. The chain employs TRBV4-3 and TRBJ2-1, with D possibly matching TRBD2 (5 bases). The V end was cut by 2 bases, the J end by 10 bases, with 18 bases between. Germline loops: CDR1 LGHNA, CDR2 YSLEER. The CDR3 runs 15 residues. Here the CDR3 reads CASSQKGRGLIEQFF. The DNA of the CDR3 is TGCGCCAGCAGCCAAAAAGGACGGGGATTAATAGAGCAGTTCTTC.

V and J are TRBV6-2 or TRBV6-3 and TRBJ2-5; tentatively, D is TRBD2 (6 bases). The end of the DNA aligns better with TRBJ2-7, so the J call may be wrong. CDR3 size: 14 residues. Per the germline V gene, CDR1 is MNHEY and CDR2 is SVGEGT. The CDR3 region is CASIKEGRFYEQYF. CDR3 sequence (DNA): TGTGCCAGCATCAAGGAGGGACGATTTTACGAGCAGTACTTC.